This T cell receptor (beta chain) came from a study of shared clonotypes between healthy human individuals. Study results and caveats: Estimated richness values were generally larger in naive subsets than in memory subsets. Investigators expected sequencing depth to affect clonotype sharing among donors.

With respect to this clone: Its matching antigen is unknown.

Produced via immunoSEQ multiplex PCR; TCRdb's table is partial and in-frame only. The sample carries about 770,000 clones, roughly 72% recorded once. V dropped 3 bases and J dropped 2; count of bases not matched to a gene: 7. The CDR3 length is 16 residues. Looked up from germline, CDR1 is MDHEN and CDR2 is SYDVKM. The TCR originated in a woman under 40 in good health. Sequenced material: memory CD4+ T cells sorted from blood. The sample's subset: CD45RA-negative fraction. The rearrangement links TRBV28 to TRBJ2-7; 10 bases map to TRBD1. CDR3 bases: TGTGCCAGCAGTTTTACCGGGACAGGGGACCCCTACGAGCAGTACTTC. It yields the protein CASSFTGTGDPYEQYF. Drawing the rest from reference TRBV28 and TRBJ2-7, the complete variable domain is DVKVTQSSRYLVKRTGEKVFLECVQDMDHENMFWYRQDPGLGLRLIYFSYDVKMKEKGDIPEGYSVSREKKERFSLILESASTNQTSMYLCASSFTGTGDPYEQYFGPGTRLTVT.